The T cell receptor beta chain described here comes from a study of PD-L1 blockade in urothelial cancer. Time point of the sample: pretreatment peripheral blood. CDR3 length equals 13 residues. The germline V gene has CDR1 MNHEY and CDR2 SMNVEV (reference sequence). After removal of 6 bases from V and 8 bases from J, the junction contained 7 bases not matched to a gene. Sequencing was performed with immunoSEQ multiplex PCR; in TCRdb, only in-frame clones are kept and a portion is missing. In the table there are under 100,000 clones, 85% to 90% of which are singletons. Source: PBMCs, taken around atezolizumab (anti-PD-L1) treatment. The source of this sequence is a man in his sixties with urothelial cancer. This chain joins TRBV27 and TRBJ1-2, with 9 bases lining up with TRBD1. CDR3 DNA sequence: TGTGCCAGCAGACCAACAGGGGGCGGCGGCTACACCTTC. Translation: CASRPTGGGGYTF.